This T cell receptor (beta chain) originates from a study of blood T cells in healthy people across ages. Combining a sample-barcoded 5' primer with a J-beta primer mix, a second PCR ran for 7 to 11 cycles. Using its own MiXCR run on the 5' RACE reads, TCRdb lists one record per CDR3 protein. The sample has roughly 2 million distinct CDR3 sequences; 49% are singletons. This CDR3 is 15 amino acids long. Germline-derived CDR1 and CDR2 are SGHRS and YFSETQ. Between the trimmed V and J ends, which lost 5 bases and 2 bases, there was a span of 16 bases. The sequenced sample was blood. V and J are TRBV5-1 and TRBJ1-2; D uncertain. The receptor comes from a woman in her 40s in good health. The CDR3 loop reads CASRPTFGENYGYTF. The DNA for the CDR3 is TGCGCCAGCAGGCCCACCTTCGGGGAAAACTATGGCTACACCTTC. Complete variable domain (other parts from reference TRBV5-1 and TRBJ1-2): KAGVTQTPRYLIKTRGQQVTLSCSPISGHRSVSWYQQTPGQGLQFLFEYFSETQRNKGNFPGRFSGRQFSNSRSEMNVSTLELGDSALYLCASRPTFGENYGYTFGSGTRLTVV.